The 30 T cell receptor beta chains below all came from one sample that was sequenced in a study of T cell responses to AZD1222 COVID-19 vaccine. Clones were read by immunoSEQ multiplex PCR, and TCRdb kept only the in-frame ones, dropping some. The data contain 60,000 to 85,000 clones, 85% of them seen just once; the ten biggest clones take up about 20%. The sample in question was peripheral blood, obtained on day 0 of AZD1222 vaccination. These receptors were obtained from an adult in good health.

The chain recombines TRBV18 with TRBJ1-1, with D hard to call. Trimming cost V 5 bases and J 10 bases, with 23 bases left between them. The germline gives CDR1 KGHSH, CDR2 LQKENI. CDR3 length: 15 residues. The CDR3 DNA reads as TGTGCCAGCTCATCTACCCTCGGGAATACTGAACGAGCTTTCTTT. Translating it yields CASSSTLGNTERAFF.

The V and J genes are TRBV6-4 and TRBJ2-6; D remains ambiguous. Germline V CDR1 and CDR2: MRHNA, SNTAGT. CDR3 length equals 15 residues. Trimming took 2 bases from V and 0 from J, leaving 5 bases between them. CDR3 sequence reads: CASSDGVSGANVLTF. The CDR3, as DNA: TGTGCCAGCAGTGACGGAGTCTCTGGGGCCAACGTCCTGACTTTC.

The chain employs TRBV27 and TRBJ1-2; TRBD1 matches 7 bases. Germline V gives CDR1 MNHEY, CDR2 SMNVEV (reference sequence). J lost 3 bases, V lost 6 bases, and 16 bases had no gene match. The CDR3 runs 17 residues. CDR3 in amino acids: CASSFRDSSSRDYGYTF. The DNA of the CDR3 is TGTGCCAGCAGCTTCCGGGACAGTAGTAGTCGGGACTATGGCTACACCTTC.

This chain links TRBV19 with TRBJ2-7; 9 bases align to TRBD2. The CDR3 covers 15 residues. In germline, CDR1 is LNHDA, CDR2 SQIVND (reference sequence). With V trimmed by 5 bases and J by 0 bases, 5 bases remained unmatched. The CDR3 nucleotides are TGTGCCAGTAGTCCGCTAGCGGGGTACTCCTACGAGCAGTACTTC. Residues: CASSPLAGYSYEQYF.

The chain uses TRBV5-5 and TRBJ2-5; D uncertain. CDR3 size: 15 residues. Germline lookup yields CDR1 SGHKS and CDR2 YYEKEE (reference sequence). V lost 0 bases to trimming and J lost 1 base, with 10 bases between them. The CDR3, as DNA: TGTGCCAGCAGCTTGGCCGCGAGTATCCAAGAGACCCAGTACTTC. Translating gives CASSLAASIQETQYF. The full variable domain, with the rest looked up from reference TRBV5-5 and TRBJ2-5, is DAGVTQSPTHLIKTRGQQVTLRCSPISGHKSVSWYQQVLGQGPQFIFQYYEKEERGRGNFPDRFSARQFPNYSSELNVNALLLGDSALYLCASSLAASIQETQYFGPGTRLLVL.

V gene TRBV4-1 combines with J gene TRBJ1-1; D unclear. CDR3 length: 14 amino acids. The V gene lost 0 bases and the J gene lost 1 base, with 6 bases spanning the gap. CDR1 and CDR2 from the germline V gene are MGHRA and YSYEKL. The CDR3 nucleotides read TGCGCCAGCAGCCAAGATCGACGGAACACTGAAGCTTTCTTT. Residues: CASSQDRRNTEAFF.

This clone was observed a few times. The chain recombines TRBV18 with TRBJ2-1; D ambiguous. The CDR3 is made up of 15 amino acids. V lost 3 bases to trimming and J lost 0 bases, with 9 bases between them. The germline V gene has CDR1 KGHSH and CDR2 LQKENI. Here the CDR3 DNA reads TGTGCCAGCTCACCTGAGTCGAGCTCCTACAATGAGCAGTTCTTC. This gives the protein CASSPESSSYNEQFF.

The chain joins TRBV2 to TRBJ2-3; a possible D gene is TRBD2 (6 bases). Germline V gene data show CDR1 as SNHLY and CDR2 as FYNNEI. The CDR3 runs 13 residues. V was trimmed by 2 bases and J by 5 bases, leaving 8 bases between them. The CDR3 nucleotides read TGTGCCAGCAGTGAACAGACTAGAGATACGCAGTATTTT. This sequence encodes CASSEQTRDTQYF.

The chain recombines TRBV10-1 with TRBJ2-1; 13 bases agree with TRBD2. The CDR3 runs to 16 residues. Germline CDR1 WNHNN, CDR2 SYGVQD (reference sequence). V dropped 4 bases and J dropped 8; count of bases not matched to a gene: 8. The CDR3 DNA is TGCGCCAGCAGTGCCGAACTAGCGGGAGGGCCCTATGAGCAGTTCTTC. Translation gives CASSAELAGGPYEQFF.

This chain links TRBV7-3 with TRBJ1-1; TRBD1 matches 10 bases. V lost 5 bases, J lost 3 bases, and 9 bases stayed unmatched. The CDR3 length is 16 residues. From germline, CDR1 is SGHTA and CDR2 FQGTGA. DNA for the CDR3: TGTGCCAGCAGCATGCGCCCCGGGACAGGGGACACTGAAGCTTTCTTT. Translating gives CASSMRPGTGDTEAFF.

V usage is TRBV27 and J usage is TRBJ2-1, with TRBD2 matching over 12 bases. Germline loops: CDR1 MNHEY, CDR2 SMNVEV (reference sequence). The CDR3 has 15 amino acids. V shed 4 bases, J shed 5 bases, and the junction held 3 bases outside the gene matches. The CDR3 protein is CASSSRTSGNNEQFF. The CDR3 nucleotides read TGTGCCAGCAGTTCCAGGACTAGCGGGAACAATGAGCAGTTCTTC.

The rearrangement links TRBV4-1 to TRBJ1-6, with 10 bases identical to TRBD1. CDR1 MGHRA and CDR2 YSYEKL come from the germline V gene. CDR3 size: 15 residues. Trimming at V came to 1 base and at J to 10 bases, leaving 4 bases not matched to a gene. Here the CDR3 DNA reads TGCGCCAGCAGCCAAGGACAGGGGGCGAGATCACCCCTCCACTTT. Translation: CASSQGQGARSPLHF.

The rearrangement joins TRBV28 to TRBJ1-5; D is possibly TRBD1 (6 bases). Trimming removed 10 bases from V and 0 bases from J, with 28 bases in between. The CDR3 consists of 19 residues. Per germline, CDR1 MDHEN and CDR2 SYDVKM. DNA of the CDR3: TGTGCCATCTCCCGAACGGGACACGAGGAAGTCGGTAGCAATCAGCCCCAGCATTTT. Translated, it gives CAISRTGHEEVGSNQPQHF.

The V gene is TRBV27, the J gene TRBJ2-7; D is possibly TRBD1 (6 bases). Germline CDR1 reads MNHEY; CDR2 reads SMNVEV (reference sequence). V lost 7 bases, J lost 3 bases, and 16 bases lay in between. This CDR3 contains 14 residues. The CDR3 DNA follows: TGTGCCAGCATGGGGGCCGCGTGGGGCTACGAGCAGTACTTC. This translates into CASMGAAWGYEQYF.

This clone was counted a few times. The chain couples TRBV7-9 to TRBJ1-1, with D unclear. Trimming removed 1 base at V and 4 bases at J, with 16 bases between. The CDR3 sequence is 16 residues long. Germline loops: CDR1 SEHNR, CDR2 FQNEAQ (reference sequence). CDR3 DNA sequence: TGTGCCAGCAGCTTAGTGTGGTCGGGGTTGGGCACTGAAGCTTTCTTT. Translating it yields CASSLVWSGLGTEAFF.

The gene calls are TRBV5-1 and TRBJ2-1; a weak D match, TRBD1 (6 bases). Trimming took off 4 bases at V and 8 bases at J, with 13 bases between the two ends. The germline CDR1 and CDR2 sequences are SGHRS and YFSETQ. The CDR3 has 13 amino acids. The CDR3 protein is CASSIGTFDEQFF. CDR3 sequence (DNA): TGCGCCAGCAGCATCGGGACATTTGATGAGCAGTTCTTC. Using reference TRBV5-1 and TRBJ2-1 for the parts outside the CDR3, the full variable domain is KAGVTQTPRYLIKTRGQQVTLSCSPISGHRSVSWYQQTPGQGLQFLFEYFSETQRNKGNFPGRFSGRQFSNSRSEMNVSTLELGDSALYLCASSIGTFDEQFFGPGTRLTVL.

This rearrangement joins TRBV7-9 to TRBJ1-2, with D perhaps TRBD1 (6 bases). With 5 bases removed from V and 3 bases from J, the gap between germline ends came to 16 bases. The germline CDR1 and CDR2 sequences are SEHNR and FQNEAQ (reference sequence). CDR3 length equals 15 residues. The CDR3 protein is CASSAPTGLDYGYTF. DNA of the CDR3: TGTGCCAGCAGCGCCCCGACAGGACTCGACTATGGCTACACCTTC. Drawing the rest from reference TRBV7-9 and TRBJ1-2, the complete variable domain is DTGVSQNPRHKITKRGQNVTFRCDPISEHNRLYWYRQTLGQGPEFLTYFQNEAQLEKSRLLSDRFSAERPKGSFSTLEIQRTEQGDSAMYLCASSAPTGLDYGYTFGSGTRLTVV.

Only one count was recorded for this clone. The genes are TRBV11-1 and TRBJ1-4, with 7 bases identical to TRBD1. Looked up from germline, CDR1 is SGHAT and CDR2 is FQDESV (reference sequence). With 3 bases clipped from V and 8 bases from J, the junction kept 9 bases outside the gene matches. The CDR3 length is 15 residues. The CDR3 protein is CASSFQGDVNEKLFF. For the CDR3, the DNA is TGTGCCAGCAGCTTTCAGGGGGACGTTAACGAAAAACTGTTTTTT. The whole variable domain, remainder taken from reference TRBV11-1 and TRBJ1-4, is EAEVAQSPRYKITEKSQAVAFWCDPISGHATLYWYRQILGQGPELLVQFQDESVVDDSQLPKDRFSAERLKGVDSTLKIQPAELGDSAMYLCASSFQGDVNEKLFFGSGTQLSVL.

The chain recombines TRBV4-1 with TRBJ2-7; 9 bases match TRBD1. The CDR3 loop spans 15 amino acids. Germline V lookup: CDR1 MGHRA, CDR2 YSYEKL. J was trimmed by 2 bases and V by 3 bases; bases with no gene match: 5. The CDR3 region has the DNA TGCGCCAGCAGCCAGGAGACAGGGGGGGCCTACGAGCAGTACTTC. Protein sequence: CASSQETGGAYEQYF.

This chain joins TRBV6-5 and TRBJ2-1, with D hard to call. Germline lookup yields CDR1 MNHEY and CDR2 SVGAGI. Trimming left V 0 bases short and J 2 bases short, with 2 bases between. This CDR3 has 13 amino acids. In DNA, the CDR3 is TGTGCCAGCAGTTACTCGACCTACAATGAGCAGTTCTTC. It translates to CASSYSTYNEQFF.

The rearrangement links TRBV4-1 to TRBJ2-7; possibly TRBD2 for D (5 bases). The CDR3 spans 16 residues. Looked up from germline, CDR1 is MGHRA and CDR2 is YSYEKL. The ends were cut back, 0 bases at V and 5 bases at J, with 17 bases in the middle. The CDR3 coding sequence is TGCGCCAGCAGCCAAGATCAACAAGAGGGTTGGAACGAGCAGTACTTC. Translating gives CASSQDQQEGWNEQYF.

The genes are TRBV15 and TRBJ2-3; 7 nucleotides align to TRBD2. V shed 2 bases and J 3 bases; nucleotides not matched to a gene: 11. Germline V gene sequence: CDR1 LNHNV, CDR2 YYDKDF (reference sequence). This CDR3 contains 17 residues. CDR3 protein: CATSRILRISGTDTQYF. As DNA, the CDR3 is TGTGCCACCAGCAGAATCCTAAGGATTAGCGGGACAGATACGCAGTATTTT.

This sequence joins TRBV2 and TRBJ1-1; D unclear. V was trimmed by 4 bases and J by 3 bases, leaving 3 bases between them. Germline loops: CDR1 SNHLY, CDR2 FYNNEI. CDR3 length: 11 residues. The DNA of the CDR3 is TGTGCCAGCAGTGGATACACTGAAGCTTTCTTT. Translated: CASSGYTEAFF.

This clone is labeled medium-sized. The rearrangement uses TRBV15 and TRBJ2-1, with 9 bases identical to TRBD2. The germline V gene encodes CDR1 LNHNV and CDR2 YYDKDF (reference sequence). The CDR3 has 15 amino acids. V shed 0 bases, J shed 7 bases, and the junction held 4 bases outside the gene matches. Here the CDR3 reads CATSREREGGNEQFF. The CDR3 region has the DNA TGTGCCACCAGCAGAGAGCGGGAGGGGGGAAATGAGCAGTTCTTC.

The gene calls are TRBV6-5 and TRBJ2-7, with 9 bases that match TRBD1. Germline lookup yields CDR1 MNHEY and CDR2 SVGAGI. With V trimmed by 6 bases and J by 4 bases, 7 bases remained unmatched. The CDR3 loop spans 14 amino acids. The CDR3: CASSPGQGWYEQYF. The CDR3 DNA follows: TGTGCCAGCAGCCCCGGACAGGGGTGGTACGAGCAGTACTTC.

This clone was observed once. V usage is TRBV15 and J usage is TRBJ2-7; possibly TRBD2 for D (6 bases). Between the trimmed V and J ends, which lost 1 base and 6 bases, there was a span of 16 bases. There are 15 residues in the CDR3. Germline CDR1 is LNHNV and CDR2 is YYDKDF (reference sequence). CDR3 region: CATSRGWVGRIEQYF. In nucleotides, the CDR3 is TGTGCCACCAGCAGAGGTTGGGTAGGGAGGATCGAGCAGTACTTC.

J is TRBJ1-5 and V is TRBV7-9; possibly TRBD1 for D (5 bases). The CDR3 is made up of 15 amino acids. The germline gives CDR1 SEHNR, CDR2 FQNEAQ (reference sequence). Trimming stripped 1 base from V and 1 base from J, with 8 bases between. The CDR3 loop reads CASSLGSGSNQPQHF. The CDR3 coding sequence is TGTGCCAGCAGCTTAGGGTCAGGGAGCAATCAGCCCCAGCATTTT.

J is TRBJ2-5 and V is TRBV12-5; 7 bases match TRBD2. Germline trimming cut 2 bases from V and 0 bases from J; bases unmatched to any gene: 9. The CDR3 has 17 residues. CDR1 and CDR2 (germline): LGHNT, FRNRAP. The CDR3 region is CASGLLLSGKYQETQYF. The CDR3 bases are TGTGCTAGTGGTTTGCTCCTAAGCGGGAAGTACCAAGAGACCCAGTACTTC.

The J gene is TRBJ1-1, the V gene TRBV30, with D possibly TRBD1 on 5 matching bases. CDR3 length: 14 residues. V was clipped by 0 bases and J by 10 bases, with 18 bases between them. CDR1 and CDR2 (germline): GTSNPN, SVGIG (reference sequence). CDR3 coding DNA: TGTGCCTGGAGTGTGGGTCTTGGGGGTGTCATAGCTTTCTTT. This sequence encodes CAWSVGLGGVIAFF.

The rearrangement uses TRBV14 and TRBJ2-3, with a possible D match to TRBD1 (6 bases). Germline V gene sequence: CDR1 SGHDN, CDR2 FVKESK. The CDR3 spans 14 residues. V lost 6 bases and J 5 bases, leaving 15 bases between the germline ends. This CDR3 reads CASSVGQPRDTQYF. In nucleotides, the CDR3 is TGTGCCAGCAGTGTCGGACAGCCCAGAGATACGCAGTATTTT.